The 26 T cell receptor beta chains listed next were all sequenced from one sample in a study of blood T cells in healthy people across ages. The authors ran a second PCR of roughly 6 to 12 cycles using a sample-barcoded 5' primer and a J-beta primer mix. Each CDR3 protein is one row after TCRdb ran MiXCR on the 5' RACE reads. Here the sample spans approximately 800,000 distinct CDR3 sequences, 62% being singletons. Sequencing was done on a sample of blood. Receptors were obtained from a man aged 25 to 40 in good health.

The rearrangement uses TRBV10-2 and TRBJ1-4; TRBD1 aligns across 11 bases. The germline gives CDR1 WSHSY, CDR2 SAAADI. The CDR3 loop spans 16 amino acids. V lost 6 bases and J lost 3; bases outside the gene matches: 6. The CDR3 nucleotides read TGCGCCAGCAGAACCGGGACAGGGGGAGCTAATGAAAAACTGTTTTTT. Translation: CASRTGTGGANEKLFF.

J is TRBJ1-5 and V is TRBV7-2, with TRBD1 matching 7 bases. In germline, CDR1 is SGHTA, CDR2 FQGNSA. J was trimmed by 13 bases and V by 3 bases; bases with no gene match: 15. This CDR3 comprises 15 residues. CDR3 loop: CASSLRQGWGETQHF. The CDR3 region has the DNA TGTGCCAGCAGCTTGAGACAGGGATGGGGTGAGACTCAGCATTTT.

The chain carries TRBV21-1 and TRBJ1-5; the D segment call TRBD1 is taken from the table without a DNA check. TRBV21-1 is given as a pseudogene. The length of the CDR3 is 15 residues. The CDR3 nucleotides read TGTGCCAGCAGCACAGGACAGGGGGATCGTCAGCCCCAGCATTTT. Its translation: CASSTGQGDRQPQHF.

This clonotype has a handful of counts. The chain uses TRBV4-1 and TRBJ1-2; TRBD1 is a possible D gene (6 bases). V was clipped by 4 bases and J by 4 bases, with 10 bases between them. Germline loops: CDR1 MGHRA, CDR2 YSYEKL. There are 13 residues in the CDR3. CDR3 region: CASSRTVSYGYTF. The DNA of the CDR3 is TGCGCCAGCAGCCGGACAGTTAGCTATGGCTACACCTTC.

This chain connects TRBV12-3 or TRBV12-4 to TRBJ2-2; TRBD1 aligns across 9 bases. The CDR3 totals 15 residues. The ends lost 5 bases at V and 4 bases at J; junction bases unmatched: 5. DNA of the CDR3: TGTGCCAGCAGTCAAGGGGACAGGGCCACCGGGGAGCTGTTTTTT. Its protein product is CASSQGDRATGELFF.

The chain combines TRBV4-2 with TRBJ1-4; D not certain. CDR3 length: 19 residues. Looked up from germline, CDR1 is LGHNA and CDR2 is YNFKEQ. Trimming pared 3 bases from V and 6 bases from J, leaving 26 bases between. In nucleotides, the CDR3 is TGTGCCAGCAGCCATATCGGAAAGACCGGGGAAGGTTGGGATGAAAAACTGTTTTTT. Its protein product is CASSHIGKTGEGWDEKLFF.

J is TRBJ2-1 and V is TRBV20-1; 8 nucleotides line up with TRBD1. The CDR3 runs 16 residues. Germline V gene lookup returns CDR1 DFQATT and CDR2 SNEGSKA (reference sequence). V lost 3 bases and J lost 2; bases outside the gene matches: 9. CDR3 coding DNA: TGCAGTGCTAGTTTTCCGGGCAGGGGGCCCTACAATGAGCAGTTCTTC. It yields the protein CSASFPGRGPYNEQFF.

This clonotype was detected once. The CDR3 DNA sequence: TGTGCCAGCAGCTTTGGCAGCATGGAGACCCAGTACTTC. Protein: CASSFGSMETQYF. V and J are TRBV11-1 and TRBJ2-5; D remains unclear. CDR3 size: 13 residues. Germline V lookup: CDR1 SGHAT, CDR2 FQDESV (reference sequence). V gave up 3 bases and J gave up 5 bases, with 10 bases separating them.

The genes are TRBV12-3 or TRBV12-4 and TRBJ2-3; TRBD2 matches at 15 bases. V dropped 6 bases and J dropped 6; count of bases not matched to a gene: 19. The CDR3 runs to 20 residues. The CDR3 DNA sequence: TGTGCCAGCAGCAAAGGAGCGGGACTAGCGGGGGGCCCCGGGGCTGATACGCAGTATTTT. Translated: CASSKGAGLAGGPGADTQYF.

Only one count was recorded for this clonotype. This rearrangement joins TRBV12-3 or TRBV12-4 to TRBJ1-5; weak D call: TRBD1 (5 bases). Between the trimmed V and J ends, which lost 2 bases and 1 base, there was a span of 9 bases. The CDR3 consists of 15 residues. CDR3 in DNA: TGTGCCAGCAGTTTACTAGGGGCCAGCAATCAGCCCCAGCATTTT. Translation gives CASSLLGASNQPQHF.

This clonotype was found a few times. For the CDR3, the DNA is TGTGCCAGCACTGACGGGGGAGGTTGGAATGAGCAGTTCTTC. It codes for CASTDGGGWNEQFF. The chain couples TRBV6-2 or TRBV6-3 to TRBJ2-1; TRBD2 might be the D (6 bases). Trimming pared 7 bases from V and 7 bases from J, leaving 17 bases between. The length of the CDR3 is 14 residues. Germline V gene data show CDR1 as MNHEY and CDR2 as SVGEGT.

The J gene is TRBJ2-1, the V gene TRBV27, with D hard to call. There are 11 residues in the CDR3. Trimming stripped 7 bases from V and 8 bases from J, with 9 bases between. Germline V gene data show CDR1 as MNHEY and CDR2 as SMNVEV (reference sequence). Here the CDR3 DNA reads TGTGCCAGCACCCCAACCCATGAGCAGTTCTTC. Protein product: CASTPTHEQFF.

The chain is built from TRBV4-3 and TRBJ2-5; D possibly matches TRBD1 or TRBD2 (5 bases each). The V end was cut by 0 bases, the J end by 4 bases, with 9 bases between. This CDR3 spans 14 amino acids. Germline assignment: CDR1 LGHNA and CDR2 YSLEER. The CDR3 protein is CASSQDAGTETQYF. The DNA for the CDR3 is TGCGCCAGCAGCCAAGATGCAGGGACAGAGACCCAGTACTTC.

V is TRBV4-1 and J is TRBJ1-2, with unresolved D. The CDR3 is 16 residues long. V lost 0 bases, J lost 3 bases, and 14 bases lay in between. Germline assignment: CDR1 MGHRA and CDR2 YSYEKL. CDR3 sequence reads: CASSQEAGPLYYGYTF. The CDR3 coding sequence is TGCGCCAGCAGCCAAGAGGCCGGACCGCTGTACTATGGCTACACCTTC.

The sample holds a few counts of this clonotype. This chain joins TRBV10-3 and TRBJ1-4; D is undetermined. This CDR3 is 16 amino acids long. Germline CDR1 and CDR2: ENHRY and SYGVKD. The ends were cut back, 0 bases at V and 0 bases at J, with 8 bases in the middle. The CDR3 reads CAISESIPATNEKLFF. In nucleotides, the CDR3 is TGTGCCATCAGTGAGTCGATTCCCGCAACTAATGAAAAACTGTTTTTT.

V gene TRBV6-6 combines with J gene TRBJ1-5, with 10 bases lining up with TRBD1. V lost 6 bases to trimming and J lost 6 bases; unmatched junction nucleotides: 5. The CDR3 covers 14 residues. The germline gives CDR1 MNHNY, CDR2 SVGAGI (reference sequence). The CDR3 coding sequence is TGTGCCAGCAGATTCGGACAGGGGGGTCAGCCCCAGCATTTT. This translates into CASRFGQGGQPQHF.

The rearrangement links TRBV4-3 to TRBJ2-1; TRBD1 agrees at 8 bases. This CDR3 comprises 17 residues. From germline, CDR1 is LGHNA and CDR2 YSLEER. V lost 4 bases and J lost 6; bases outside the gene matches: 14. CDR3 region: CASSLIGTGGFSNEQFF. The CDR3 DNA reads as TGCGCCAGCAGCCTAATAGGGACAGGAGGTTTCAGCAATGAGCAGTTCTTC.

The table lists this clonotype with a few counts. This chain links TRBV12-3 or TRBV12-4 with TRBJ1-5, with D hard to call. Trimming cost V 5 bases and J 0 bases, with 5 bases left between them. CDR3 size: 13 residues. This CDR3 is CASSDDSNQPQHF. CDR3 bases: TGTGCCAGCAGTGACGATAGCAATCAGCCCCAGCATTTT.

This clonotype was detected many times. The gene calls are TRBV7-2 and TRBJ2-5, with 8 nucleotides matching TRBD2. V trimming: 3 bases; J trimming: 1 base; junction bases outside the gene matches: 7. The CDR3 is 16 amino acids. Germline V lookup: CDR1 SGHTA, CDR2 FQGNSA. CDR3: CASSFLSGGGQETQYF. The CDR3 DNA reads as TGTGCCAGCAGCTTTTTGAGCGGGGGTGGCCAAGAGACCCAGTACTTC.

V and J are TRBV19 and TRBJ2-2; D is undetermined. Trimming took 1 base from V and 1 from J, leaving 7 bases between them. Germline CDR1 is LNHDA and CDR2 is SQIVND (reference sequence). The CDR3 is 15 residues long. In DNA form, the CDR3 reads TGTGCCAGTAGTATAGGTGACGGGAACACCGGGGAGCTGTTTTTT. Its protein is CASSIGDGNTGELFF. Complete variable domain (other parts from reference TRBV19 and TRBJ2-2): DGGITQSPKYLFRKEGQNVTLSCEQNLNHDAMYWYRQDPGQGLRLIYYSQIVNDFQKGDIAEGYSVSREKKESFPLTVTSAQKNPTAFYLCASSIGDGNTGELFFGEGSRLTVL.

In its sample, this clonotype was seen once. This chain uses TRBV6-4 with TRBJ2-5; TRBD1 agrees at 8 bases. V shed 4 bases and J 1 base; nucleotides not matched to a gene: 2. In germline, CDR1 is MRHNA, CDR2 SNTAGT. The CDR3 consists of 14 residues. The CDR3 nucleotides read TGTGCCAGCAGTGCAGGGGGCCCCCAAGAGACCCAGTACTTC. Its translation: CASSAGGPQETQYF.

The chain combines TRBV4-3 with TRBJ2-2, with D perhaps TRBD1 or TRBD2 (7 bases each). The CDR3 contains 16 residues. V lost 0 bases and J 7 bases, leaving 15 bases between the germline ends. Germline CDR1 LGHNA, CDR2 YSLEER. CDR3 DNA: TGCGCCAGCAGCCAAGATCAGGGGGGGCTTTTCGGGGAGCTGTTTTTT. Its protein product is CASSQDQGGLFGELFF.

This chain uses TRBV12-3 or TRBV12-4 with TRBJ2-7; 8 bases line up with TRBD1. The J segment lost 4 bases and the V segment lost 7 bases, leaving 12 bases of the junction unmatched. The CDR3 is 15 residues long. CDR3 in amino acids: CASTFVGTGPYEQYF. The DNA for the CDR3 is TGTGCCAGCACTTTTGTGGGGACAGGTCCTTACGAGCAGTACTTC.

Only a few counts were recorded for this clonotype. The chain is built from TRBV13 and TRBJ2-7; D is perhaps TRBD1 (6 bases). V lost 1 base, J lost 3 bases, and 10 bases lay in between. This CDR3 is built from 14 residues. Germline V gene data show CDR1 as PRHDT and CDR2 as FYEKMQ (reference sequence). CDR3 in amino acids: CASSLALQGYEQYF. The CDR3 nucleotides read TGTGCCAGCAGCTTAGCCCTACAGGGCTACGAGCAGTACTTC.

This clonotype was counted between two and nine times. V is TRBV28 and J is TRBJ2-7, with TRBD1 matching over 10 bases. The V gene end was trimmed by 5 bases and the J gene end by 3 bases; junction bases not matched to a gene: 7. Germline V gene lookup returns CDR1 MDHEN and CDR2 SYDVKM. The CDR3 is 15 amino acids. CDR3 nucleotides: TGTGCCAGCAGTCCGCCCGGGGACAGGGGCTACGAGCAGTACTTC. It is translated as CASSPPGDRGYEQYF.

The chain couples TRBV5-6 to TRBJ2-1; 9 bases agree with TRBD1. J was trimmed by 8 bases and V by 0 bases; bases with no gene match: 12. Germline CDR1 reads SGHDT; CDR2 reads YYEEEE. This CDR3 has 17 residues. CDR3 sequence reads: CASSLVFGDRELYEQFF. CDR3 coding DNA: TGTGCCAGCAGCTTGGTCTTTGGGGACAGGGAATTGTATGAGCAGTTCTTC.